The 5 T cell receptor beta chains presented below share a single source sample, sequenced in a study of cytomegalovirus exposure and HLA in healthy donors. Both 60 Vbeta primers and 13 Jbeta primers went into the PCR. Profiled with immunoSEQ multiplex PCR; TCRdb holds only in-frame clones, not every one. This repertoire shows under 170,000 clones, around 74% found once; its top ten account for 6% to 6.5%. The sequencing sample was made of PBMCs. These receptors were taken from a middle-aged man in good health and CMV-seropositive.

The chain recombines TRBV6-4 with TRBJ2-1; TRBD1 is a possible D gene (6 bases). Trimming took 2 bases from V and 7 from J, leaving 6 bases between them. The CDR3 is made up of 12 amino acids. CDR1 is MRHNA, CDR2 SNTAGT, per germline. The CDR3 region has the DNA TGTGCCAGCAGTGACCAGGGGAATGAGCAGTTCTTC. Its protein product is CASSDQGNEQFF.

About this clone itself: Other nucleotide sequences from this sample produce the same CDR3. The V and J genes are TRBV21-1 and TRBJ1-2. TRBV21-1 is an annotated pseudogene. The CDR3 is 15 amino acids. This CDR3 is CASSTLDGENYGYTF. The CDR3 DNA follows: TGTGCCAGCAGCACTCTAGACGGGGAGAACTATGGCTACACCTTC.

The rearrangement links TRBV18 to TRBJ2-2; perhaps TRBD1 as D (6 bases). Germline V lookup: CDR1 KGHSH, CDR2 LQKENI. The V gene lost 7 bases and the J gene lost 2 bases, with 11 bases spanning the gap. CDR3 length: 14 residues. CDR3 nucleotide sequence: TGTGCCAGCTTAGGACAGAGCAACACCGGGGAGCTGTTTTTT. Protein: CASLGQSNTGELFF.

The V call is TRBV28, the J call TRBJ2-7, with TRBD2 identical over 9 bases. The CDR3 is 14 amino acids. Germline-derived CDR1 and CDR2 are MDHEN and SYDVKM. Trimming took 6 bases from V and 0 from J; bases not matched to a gene: 3. The CDR3 region has the DNA TGTGCCAGCAGCTCGACTAGCGGCTCCTACGAGCAGTACTTC. It codes for CASSSTSGSYEQYF.

V and J are TRBV2 and TRBJ2-3, with 7 positions matching TRBD2. The CDR3 is 16 residues long. V lost 4 bases, J lost 0 bases, and 7 bases stayed unmatched. CDR1 SNHLY and CDR2 FYNNEI come from the germline V gene. As DNA, the CDR3 is TGTGCCAGCAGTGGGGGTCTAGCGGCTAGCACAGATACGCAGTATTTT. Translation gives CASSGGLAASTDTQYF. The variable domain in full, completed from reference TRBV2 and TRBJ2-3, reads EPEVTQTPSHQVTQMGQEVILRCVPISNHLYFYWYRQILGQKVEFLVSFYNNEISEKSEIFDDQFSVERPDGSNFTLKIRSTKLEDSAMYFCASSGGLAASTDTQYFGPGTRLTVL.